This entry lists 5 T cell receptor beta chains sequenced from one sample in a study of identical twins. MiXCR, run by TCRdb on the 5' RACE reads, gives a single entry per CDR3 protein. In the table there are about 530,000 distinct CDR3 sequences, around 15% of which are singletons. The data also belong to a second study, concerning yellow fever vaccine responses in identical twins.

The source material was CD4+ T cells sorted from blood. These TCRs come from a woman under 30 in good health.

A few counts support this clonotype. This chain connects TRBV6-1 to TRBJ2-5; weak D call: TRBD2 (6 bases). Trimming left V 5 bases short and J 9 bases short, with 19 bases between. Germline CDR1 is MNHNS and CDR2 is SASEGT. This CDR3 spans 14 amino acids. CDR3 amino acids: CASSRYGAPGAQYF. CDR3 coding DNA: TGTGCCAGCAGTCGATACGGGGCGCCGGGGGCCCAGTACTTC.

The J gene is TRBJ1-3, the V gene TRBV12-3 or TRBV12-4; 9 bases are shared with TRBD1. V was clipped by 6 bases and J by 2 bases; unmatched bases: 11. The CDR3 is made up of 17 amino acids. The CDR3 protein is CASRTSGTGYAGNTIYF. The CDR3 DNA reads TGTGCCAGCAGAACCTCCGGGACAGGGTATGCTGGAAACACCATATATTTT.

This clonotype was observed at least ten times. This chain links TRBV10-3 with TRBJ2-7, with 9 bases lining up with TRBD1. The CDR3 contains 12 residues. The V gene end was trimmed by 8 bases and the J gene end by 7 bases; junction bases not matched to a gene: 6. In germline, CDR1 is ENHRY, CDR2 SYGVKD. Here the CDR3 reads CAIGQGMGEQYV. The CDR3 nucleotides are TGTGCCATCGGACAGGGGATGGGAGAGCAGTACGTC.

The J gene is TRBJ2-5, the V gene TRBV20-1, with 14 bases fitting TRBD2. Trimming at V came to 5 bases and at J to 5 bases, leaving 13 bases not matched to a gene. Germline CDR1 DFQATT, CDR2 SNEGSKA (reference sequence). This CDR3 spans 17 amino acids. The CDR3 DNA reads TGCAGTGCTCAGACTAGCGGGGGGGTCGGGTTAGGGGAGACCCAGTACTTC. It yields the protein CSAQTSGGVGLGETQYF.

The genes are TRBV5-5 and TRBJ2-1, with a weak D call TRBD2 (6 bases). Germline CDR1 reads SGHKS; CDR2 reads YYEKEE (reference sequence). This CDR3 contains 16 residues. Trimming pared 5 bases from V and 0 bases from J, leaving 15 bases between. The CDR3 protein is CASSSIDGSSYNEQFF. CDR3 nucleotides: TGTGCCAGCAGTTCCATCGACGGGAGCTCCTACAATGAGCAGTTCTTC.